This T cell receptor (beta chain) was recovered during a study of blood T cell repertoires in COVID-19. Study information: COVID-19 samples from acute and convalescent phases originated in the United States, Italy and Spain.

Clones were read by immunoSEQ multiplex PCR, and TCRdb kept only the in-frame ones, dropping some. Here the sample spans 220,000 or so clones, 82% being singletons. In assigning cohorts, the study relied on participant-reported clinical history. The origin of this receptor is an older woman who had recovered from COVID-19. The sample comprised PBMCs or T cells enriched from blood (not recorded which).

Here the CDR3 reads CASSYLPQGPYEQYF. The CDR3 nucleotides read TGTGCCAGCAGTTACCTTCCACAGGGACCCTACGAGCAGTACTTC. The V gene is TRBV6-2 or TRBV6-3, the J gene TRBJ2-7, with D possibly being TRBD1 (6 bases). The CDR3 runs 15 residues. V was clipped by 2 bases and J by 2 bases, with 13 bases between them. Looked up from germline, CDR1 is MNHEY and CDR2 is SVGEGT.